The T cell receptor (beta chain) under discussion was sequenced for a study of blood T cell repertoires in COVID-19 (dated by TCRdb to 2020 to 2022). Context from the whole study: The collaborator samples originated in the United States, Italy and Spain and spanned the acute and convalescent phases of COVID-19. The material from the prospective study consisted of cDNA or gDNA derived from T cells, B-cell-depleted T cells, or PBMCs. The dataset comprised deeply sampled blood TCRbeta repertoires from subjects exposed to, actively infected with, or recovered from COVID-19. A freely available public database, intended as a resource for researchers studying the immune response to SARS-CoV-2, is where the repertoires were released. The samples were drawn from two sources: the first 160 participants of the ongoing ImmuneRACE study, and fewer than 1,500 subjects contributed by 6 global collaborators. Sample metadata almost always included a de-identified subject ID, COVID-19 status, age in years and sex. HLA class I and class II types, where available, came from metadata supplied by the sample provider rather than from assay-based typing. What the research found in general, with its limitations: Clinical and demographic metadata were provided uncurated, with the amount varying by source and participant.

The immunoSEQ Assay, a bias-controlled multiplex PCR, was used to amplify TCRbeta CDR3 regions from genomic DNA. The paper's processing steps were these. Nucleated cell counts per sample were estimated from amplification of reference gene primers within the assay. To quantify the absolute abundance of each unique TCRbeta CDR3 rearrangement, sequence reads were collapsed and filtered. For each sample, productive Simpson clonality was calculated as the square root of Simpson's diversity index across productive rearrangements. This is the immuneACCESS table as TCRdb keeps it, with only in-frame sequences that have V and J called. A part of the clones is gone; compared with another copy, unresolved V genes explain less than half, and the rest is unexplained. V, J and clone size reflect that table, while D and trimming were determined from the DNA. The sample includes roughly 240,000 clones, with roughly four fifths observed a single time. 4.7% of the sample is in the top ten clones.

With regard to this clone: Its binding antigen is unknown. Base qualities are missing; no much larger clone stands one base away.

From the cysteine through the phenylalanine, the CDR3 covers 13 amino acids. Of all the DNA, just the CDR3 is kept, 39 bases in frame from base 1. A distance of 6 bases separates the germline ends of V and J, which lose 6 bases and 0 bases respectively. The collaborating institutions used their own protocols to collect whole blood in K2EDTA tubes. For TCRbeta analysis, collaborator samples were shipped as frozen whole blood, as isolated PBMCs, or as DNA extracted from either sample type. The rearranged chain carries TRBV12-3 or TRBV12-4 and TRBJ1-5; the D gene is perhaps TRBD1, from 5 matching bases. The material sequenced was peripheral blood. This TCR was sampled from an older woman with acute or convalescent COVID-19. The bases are TGTGCCAGCAGCGACAGTAGCAATCAGCCCCAGCATTTT. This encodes CASSDSSNQPQHF.